One sample yielded the 18 T cell receptor beta chains listed below, sequenced in a study of T cell responses to AZD1222 COVID-19 vaccine. Data came from immunoSEQ multiplex PCR; TCRdb stores just in-frame clones and leaves some out. The table has 85,000 to 100,000 clones, approximately 91% seen once. This specimen was peripheral blood, taken on day 0 of AZD1222 vaccination. These receptors were taken from an adult in good health.

With regard to this clone: An end of the junction does not agree with germline; a read error may underlie this. The chain recombines TRBV29-1 with TRBJ2-3; D is unclear. CDR1 SQVTM and CDR2 ANQGSEA come from the germline V gene. The CDR3 has 12 amino acids. Here the CDR3 reads CSGESSTDTQYF. The CDR3 DNA follows: TGCAGCGGTGAATCTAGCACAGATACGCAGTATTTT.

The rearrangement uses TRBV6-1 and TRBJ1-5; 7 bases line up with TRBD1. Trimming cost V 3 bases and J 1 base; bases outside gene matches: 3. The CDR3 runs to 15 residues. CDR1 is MNHNS, CDR2 SASEGT, per germline. The CDR3 nucleotides are TGTGCCAGCAGTGAGGGACAGACGAGCAATCAGCCCCAGCATTTT. It translates to CASSEGQTSNQPQHF.

The rearrangement uses TRBV6-5 and TRBJ2-6; either TRBD1 or TRBD2 may supply D (5 bases each). The germline V gene has CDR1 MNHEY and CDR2 SVGAGI. The CDR3 spans 16 residues. The ends were cut back, 3 bases at V and 4 bases at J, with 13 bases in the middle. This CDR3 is CASSYSGAGGANVLTF. For the CDR3, the DNA is TGTGCCAGCAGTTATTCCGGGGCGGGCGGGGCCAACGTCCTGACTTTC.

The rearrangement links TRBV11-3 to TRBJ2-1; 9 positions agree with TRBD2. The CDR3 consists of 20 residues. Germline-derived CDR1 and CDR2 are SGHNT and YENEEA. Trimming at V came to 8 bases and at J to 7 bases, leaving 27 bases not matched to a gene. Here the CDR3 DNA reads TGTGCCAGCGGCCCCCCCCACAAGCGGGGGGTGACCTCAAACTTTAATGAGCAGTTCTTC. Its translation is CASGPPHKRGVTSNFNEQFF.

This chain links TRBV30 with TRBJ1-2, with no clear D. V was clipped by 0 bases and J by 8 bases, with 7 bases between them. Germline V gene lookup returns CDR1 GTSNPN and CDR2 SVGIG (reference sequence). The CDR3 consists of 11 residues. Written as DNA, the CDR3 is TGTGCCTGGAGTGTCGGGTGGGGCTACACCTTC. Its protein product is CAWSVGWGYTF.

The V call is TRBV6-2 or TRBV6-3, the J call TRBJ1-1, with D maybe TRBD1 (6 bases). Germline CDR1 MNHEY, CDR2 SVGEGT. The CDR3 is made up of 14 amino acids. The V end was cut by 2 bases, the J end by 7 bases, with 14 bases between. The CDR3 loop reads CASSYGLQGGEAFF. CDR3 nucleotide sequence: TGTGCCAGCAGTTACGGATTACAGGGCGGTGAAGCTTTCTTT.

This chain joins TRBV30 and TRBJ1-1; TRBD1 might be the D (6 bases). Germline V CDR1 and CDR2: GTSNPN, SVGIG (reference sequence). This CDR3 is 17 amino acids long. Trimming left V 0 bases short and J 1 base short, with 18 bases between. CDR3 in DNA: TGTGCCTGGAGTGTACTAAGGGGAGGGGGATCGAACACTGAAGCTTTCTTT. This codes for CAWSVLRGGGSNTEAFF.

As DNA, the CDR3 is TGTGCCAGCAGCCCAGACAGATCCGGGGAGCTGTTTTTT. It specifies CASSPDRSGELFF. This chain links TRBV7-3 with TRBJ2-2, with D perhaps matching TRBD1 (5 bases). The germline CDR1 and CDR2 sequences are SGHTA and FQGTGA. This CDR3 comprises 13 residues. The ends were cut back, 5 bases at V and 6 bases at J, with 10 bases in the middle.

The rearrangement joins TRBV5-1 to TRBJ1-1; TRBD1 matches 7 bases. V lost 0 bases and J lost 6; bases outside the gene matches: 8. CDR3 length equals 15 residues. Germline CDR1 reads SGHRS; CDR2 reads YFSETQ. The CDR3 DNA is TGCGCCAGCAGCTTGGTTCCAGGGGGAGGCGCTGAAGCTTTCTTT. Its protein product is CASSLVPGGGAEAFF.

The J gene is TRBJ2-7, the V gene TRBV6-6, with 12 positions matching TRBD2. V lost 6 bases and J lost 2; bases outside the gene matches: 5. The V gene's germline CDR1 is MNHNY and CDR2 SVGAGI (reference sequence). The CDR3 consists of 15 residues. CDR3 in DNA: TGTGCCAGCAGAGACCGACTAGCGGGGGCCTACGAGCAGTACTTC. Protein: CASRDRLAGAYEQYF.

The count of this clone is one. The rearrangement uses TRBV20-1 and TRBJ1-2; 7 bases align to TRBD1. The trim removed 3 bases at V and 4 bases at J, leaving 8 bases unmatched. CDR3 length equals 14 residues. The germline CDR1 and CDR2 sequences are DFQATT and SNEGSKA (reference sequence). In DNA form, the CDR3 reads TGCAGTGCTAGTGTGGCACAGGGGTTCTATGGCTACACCTTC. It encodes CSASVAQGFYGYTF.

The chain employs TRBV6-2 or TRBV6-3 and TRBJ1-5; D is uncertain. Germline CDR1 MNHEY, CDR2 SVGEGT. V lost 5 bases and J lost 5, with 13 bases in between. The CDR3 has 14 residues. The CDR3 coding sequence is TGTGCCAGCAGTCCCGACGGAACTTATCAGCCCCAGCATTTT. This gives the protein CASSPDGTYQPQHF.

The genes are TRBV14 and TRBJ2-7, with D uncertain. Germline-derived CDR1 and CDR2 are SGHDN and FVKESK. Trimming pared 3 bases from V and 0 bases from J, leaving 6 bases between. CDR3 length: 13 residues. CDR3 coding DNA: TGTGCCAGCAGCCATCAGAGCTCCTACGAGCAGTACTTC. It codes for CASSHQSSYEQYF.

This chain connects TRBV6-1 to TRBJ1-1, with 7 bases lining up with TRBD1. Germline CDR1 reads MNHNS; CDR2 reads SASEGT. The trim removed 2 bases at V and 5 bases at J, leaving 8 bases unmatched. The CDR3 is 15 residues long. CDR3 DNA sequence: TGTGCCAGCAGTGAAAGGACAGGAGGAAAGACTGAAGCTTTCTTT. Its translation is CASSERTGGKTEAFF.

J is TRBJ2-6 and V is TRBV6-2 or TRBV6-3, with 7 bases aligning to TRBD1. V trimming: 5 bases; J trimming: 0 bases; junction bases outside the gene matches: 16. The CDR3 consists of 20 residues. Germline CDR1 MNHEY, CDR2 SVGEGT. The CDR3 spells CASSNLQWTGPSSGANVLTF. CDR3 nucleotide sequence: TGTGCCAGCAGTAACCTTCAATGGACAGGCCCAAGCTCTGGGGCCAACGTCCTGACTTTC.

The chain combines TRBV6-5 with TRBJ1-1, with D unclear. The germline CDR1 and CDR2 sequences are MNHEY and SVGAGI. Deletions cut 2 bases from V and 5 bases from J, with 6 bases between. This CDR3 has 12 residues. The chain's CDR3 is CASSYGQTEAFF. CDR3 coding DNA: TGTGCCAGCAGTTACGGGCAGACTGAAGCTTTCTTT.

V and J are TRBV25-1 and TRBJ2-7; maybe TRBD2 (5 bases). V lost 6 bases and J lost 3, with 6 bases in between. The CDR3 is 11 residues long. Germline CDR1 and CDR2: MGHDK and SYGVNS. The CDR3 loop is CASSDYYEQYF. CDR3 DNA sequence: TGTGCCAGCAGCGACTACTACGAGCAGTACTTC.

J is TRBJ1-1 and V is TRBV10-3, with unresolved D. This CDR3 has 14 amino acids. Germline V gives CDR1 ENHRY, CDR2 SYGVKD. V was pared by 1 base and J by 4 bases, with 10 bases between. The CDR3 nucleotides read TGTGCCATCAGTGAGTATAAATTTTCCACTGAAGCTTTCTTT. This gives the protein CAISEYKFSTEAFF.